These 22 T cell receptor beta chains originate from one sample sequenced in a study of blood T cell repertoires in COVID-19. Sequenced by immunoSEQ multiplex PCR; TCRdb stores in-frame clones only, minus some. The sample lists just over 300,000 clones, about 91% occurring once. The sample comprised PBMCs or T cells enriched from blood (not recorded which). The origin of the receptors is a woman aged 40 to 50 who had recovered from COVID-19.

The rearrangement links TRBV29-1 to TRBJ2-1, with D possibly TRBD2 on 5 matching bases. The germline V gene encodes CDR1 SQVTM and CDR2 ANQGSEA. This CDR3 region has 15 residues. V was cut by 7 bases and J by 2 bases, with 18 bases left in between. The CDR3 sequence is CSALSGVRAYNEQFF. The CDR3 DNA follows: TGCAGCGCCCTATCTGGTGTGAGGGCCTACAATGAGCAGTTCTTC.

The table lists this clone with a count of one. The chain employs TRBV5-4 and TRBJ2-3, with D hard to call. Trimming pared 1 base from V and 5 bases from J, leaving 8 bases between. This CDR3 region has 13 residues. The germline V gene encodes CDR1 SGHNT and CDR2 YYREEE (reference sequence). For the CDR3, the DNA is TGTGCCAGCAGCTTGATGTTCGGAGATACGCAGTATTTT. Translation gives CASSLMFGDTQYF.

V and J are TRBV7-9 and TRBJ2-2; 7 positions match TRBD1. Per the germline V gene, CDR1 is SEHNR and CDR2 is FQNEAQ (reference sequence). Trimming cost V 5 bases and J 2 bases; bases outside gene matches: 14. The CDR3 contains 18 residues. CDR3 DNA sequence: TGTGCCAGCAGCCTCGGTGGGACAGCGACGATAAACACCGGGGAGCTGTTTTTT. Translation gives CASSLGGTATINTGELFF. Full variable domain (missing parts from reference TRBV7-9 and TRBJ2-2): DTGVSQNPRHKITKRGQNVTFRCDPISEHNRLYWYRQTLGQGPEFLTYFQNEAQLEKSRLLSDRFSAERPKGSFSTLEIQRTEQGDSAMYLCASSLGGTATINTGELFFGEGSRLTVL.

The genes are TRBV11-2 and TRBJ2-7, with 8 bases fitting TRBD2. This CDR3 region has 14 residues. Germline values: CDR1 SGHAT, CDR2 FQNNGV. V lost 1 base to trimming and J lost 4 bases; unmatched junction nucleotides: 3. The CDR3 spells CASSLGGGPYEQYF. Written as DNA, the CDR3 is TGTGCCAGCAGCTTAGGCGGGGGGCCTTACGAGCAGTACTTC.

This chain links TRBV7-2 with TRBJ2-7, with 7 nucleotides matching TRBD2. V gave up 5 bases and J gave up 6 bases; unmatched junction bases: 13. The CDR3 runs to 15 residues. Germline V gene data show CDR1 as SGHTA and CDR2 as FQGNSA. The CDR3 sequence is CASSIKRGEGSEQYF. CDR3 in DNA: TGTGCCAGCAGCATAAAAAGAGGGGAGGGTTCCGAGCAGTACTTC.

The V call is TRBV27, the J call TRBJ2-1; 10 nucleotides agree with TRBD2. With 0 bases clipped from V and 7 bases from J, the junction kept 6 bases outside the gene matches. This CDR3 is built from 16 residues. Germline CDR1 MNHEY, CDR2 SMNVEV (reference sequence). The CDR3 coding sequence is TGTGCCAGCAGTTTATCAACTAGCGGGATCCGAAATGAGCAGTTCTTC. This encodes CASSLSTSGIRNEQFF.

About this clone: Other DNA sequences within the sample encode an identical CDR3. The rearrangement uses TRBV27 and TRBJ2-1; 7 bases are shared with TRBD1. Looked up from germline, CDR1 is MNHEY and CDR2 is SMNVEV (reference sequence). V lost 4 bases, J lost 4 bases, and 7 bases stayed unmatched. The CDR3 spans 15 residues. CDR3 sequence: CASSSRDSSYNEQFF. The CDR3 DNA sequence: TGTGCCAGCAGTTCCCGGGACAGCAGTTACAATGAGCAGTTCTTC.

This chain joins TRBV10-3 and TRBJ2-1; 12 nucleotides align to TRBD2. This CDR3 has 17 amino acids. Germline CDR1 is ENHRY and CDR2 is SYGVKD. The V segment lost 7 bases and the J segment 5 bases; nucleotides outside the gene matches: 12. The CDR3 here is CAITQLTSGSGNNEQFF. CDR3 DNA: TGTGCCATCACCCAGCTGACTAGCGGGAGCGGAAACAATGAGCAGTTCTTC.

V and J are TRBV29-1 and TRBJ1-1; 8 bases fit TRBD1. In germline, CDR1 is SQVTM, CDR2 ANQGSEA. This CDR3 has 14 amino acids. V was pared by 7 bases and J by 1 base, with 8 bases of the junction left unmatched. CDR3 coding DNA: TGCAGCGGATCCACAGGGGGGCCGAACACTGAAGCTTTCTTT. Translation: CSGSTGGPNTEAFF.

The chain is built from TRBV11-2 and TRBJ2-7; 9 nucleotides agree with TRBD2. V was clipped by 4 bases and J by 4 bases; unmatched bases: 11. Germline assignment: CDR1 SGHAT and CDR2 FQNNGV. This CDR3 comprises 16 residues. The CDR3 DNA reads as TGTGCCAGCAGCTATCCCGGGCGGGGGGGCGGATACGAGCAGTACTTC. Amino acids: CASSYPGRGGGYEQYF.

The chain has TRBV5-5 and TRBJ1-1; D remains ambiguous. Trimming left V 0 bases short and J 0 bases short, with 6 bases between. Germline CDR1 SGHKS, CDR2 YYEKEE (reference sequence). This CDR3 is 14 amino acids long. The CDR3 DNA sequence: TGTGCCAGCAGCTTGGACAGATTGAACACTGAAGCTTTCTTT. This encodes CASSLDRLNTEAFF.

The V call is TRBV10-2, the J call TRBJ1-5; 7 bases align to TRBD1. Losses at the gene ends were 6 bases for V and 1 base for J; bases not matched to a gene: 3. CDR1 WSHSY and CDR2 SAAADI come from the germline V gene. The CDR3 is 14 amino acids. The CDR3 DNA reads TGCGCCAGCAGAAGACAGGGCAGCAATCAGCCCCAGCATTTT. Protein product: CASRRQGSNQPQHF.

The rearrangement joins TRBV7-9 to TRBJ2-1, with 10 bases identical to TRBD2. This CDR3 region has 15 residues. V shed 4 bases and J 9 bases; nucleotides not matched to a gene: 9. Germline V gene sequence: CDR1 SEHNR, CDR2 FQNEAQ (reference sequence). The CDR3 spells CASSYGTSVFGEQFF. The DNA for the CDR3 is TGTGCCAGCAGCTACGGGACTAGCGTATTCGGTGAGCAGTTCTTC. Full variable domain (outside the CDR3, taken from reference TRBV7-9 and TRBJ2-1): DTGVSQNPRHKITKRGQNVTFRCDPISEHNRLYWYRQTLGQGPEFLTYFQNEAQLEKSRLLSDRFSAERPKGSFSTLEIQRTEQGDSAMYLCASSYGTSVFGEQFFGPGTRLTVL.

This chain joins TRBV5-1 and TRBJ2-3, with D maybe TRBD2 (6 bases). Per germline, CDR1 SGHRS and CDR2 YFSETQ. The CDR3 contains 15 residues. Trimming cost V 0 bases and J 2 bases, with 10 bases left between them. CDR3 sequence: CASSLEGGSTDTQYF. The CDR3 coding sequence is TGCGCCAGCAGCTTGGAGGGAGGTTCCACAGATACGCAGTATTTT. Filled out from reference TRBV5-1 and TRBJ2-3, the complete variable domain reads KAGVTQTPRYLIKTRGQQVTLSCSPISGHRSVSWYQQTPGQGLQFLFEYFSETQRNKGNFPGRFSGRQFSNSRSEMNVSTLELGDSALYLCASSLEGGSTDTQYFGPGTRLTVL.

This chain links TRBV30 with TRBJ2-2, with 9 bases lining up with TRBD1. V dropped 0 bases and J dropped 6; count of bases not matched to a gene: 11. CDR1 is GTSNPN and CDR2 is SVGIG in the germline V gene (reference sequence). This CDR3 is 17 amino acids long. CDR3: CAWSVRDRVFFAGELFF. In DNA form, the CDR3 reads TGTGCCTGGAGTGTACGGGACAGGGTCTTTTTCGCCGGGGAGCTGTTTTTT.

The CDR3 protein is CASRTGQSASKNIQYF. CDR3 DNA sequence: TGTGCCAGCCGCACTGGACAGTCTGCGTCTAAAAACATTCAGTACTTC. The gene calls are TRBV27 and TRBJ2-4, with TRBD1 as a possible D gene (6 bases). This CDR3 contains 16 residues. Germline V gene lookup returns CDR1 MNHEY and CDR2 SMNVEV (reference sequence). V was shortened by 8 bases and J by 4 bases, with 21 bases between the two germline ends.

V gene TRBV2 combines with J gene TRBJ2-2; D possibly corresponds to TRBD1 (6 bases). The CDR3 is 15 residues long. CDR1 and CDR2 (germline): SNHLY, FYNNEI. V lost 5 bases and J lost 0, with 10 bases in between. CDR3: CASSLQGSNTGELFF. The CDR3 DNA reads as TGTGCCAGCAGTCTACAGGGTTCGAACACCGGGGAGCTGTTTTTT.

CDR3 sequence reads: CASSPGLAGGPYTGELFF. The CDR3 DNA is TGTGCCAGCAGCCCGGGACTAGCGGGGGGGCCATACACCGGGGAGCTGTTTTTT. The rearrangement joins TRBV12-1 to TRBJ2-2; the tabulated D call, TRBD2, remains unverified against the DNA. TRBV12-1 is noted as a pseudogene. The CDR3 spans 18 residues.

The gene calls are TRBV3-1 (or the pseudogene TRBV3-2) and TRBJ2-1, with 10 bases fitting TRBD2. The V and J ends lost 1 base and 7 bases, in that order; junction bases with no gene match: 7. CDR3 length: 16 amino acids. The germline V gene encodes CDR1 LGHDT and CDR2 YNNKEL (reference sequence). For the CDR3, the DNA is TGTGCCAGCAGCCAAGTTGGAGCGGGGGGGCGGAATGAGCAGTTCTTC. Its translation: CASSQVGAGGRNEQFF.

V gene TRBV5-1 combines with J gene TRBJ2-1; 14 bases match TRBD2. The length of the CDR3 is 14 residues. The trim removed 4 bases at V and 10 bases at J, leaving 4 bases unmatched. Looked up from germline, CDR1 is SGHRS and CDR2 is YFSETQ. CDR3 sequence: CASSPGLAGEEQFF. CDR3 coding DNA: TGCGCCAGCAGCCCGGGACTAGCGGGAGAGGAGCAGTTCTTC.

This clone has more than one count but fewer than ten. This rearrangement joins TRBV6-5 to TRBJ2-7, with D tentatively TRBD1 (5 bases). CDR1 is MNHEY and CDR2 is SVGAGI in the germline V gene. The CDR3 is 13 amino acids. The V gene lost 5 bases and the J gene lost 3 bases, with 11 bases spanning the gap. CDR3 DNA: TGTGCCAGCAGTCTAGGGGAACTCTACGAGCAGTACTTC. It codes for CASSLGELYEQYF.

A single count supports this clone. The DNA for the CDR3 is TGTGCCAGCAGCCCCCGGGACATCTCCTACGAGCAGTACTTC. Translated, it gives CASSPRDISYEQYF. The chain combines TRBV7-2 with TRBJ2-7, with D perhaps matching TRBD1 (6 bases). V shed 5 bases and J shed 0 bases, with 11 bases lying between them. CDR1 is SGHTA, CDR2 FQGNSA, per germline. The CDR3 is 14 residues long.